Included here is one T cell receptor (beta chain) sequence, with context. The germline gives CDR1 SGHRS, CDR2 YFSETQ. This CDR3 region has 15 residues. The V and J ends lost 4 bases and 2 bases respectively, with 10 bases between them. This entry is derived from a study of blood T cell repertoires in COVID-19. Study-wide background: Whether acute or convalescent, the COVID-19 samples came from the United States, Italy and Spain. In each case, the material was cDNA or gDNA derived from T cells, B-cell-depleted T cells, or PBMCs.

Original analysis: By means of reference gene primer amplification, nucleated cell counts were estimated. Repertoires were generated with immunoSEQ multiplex PCR, while TCRdb's copy carries only in-frame clones and drops some. The DNA gave D and trimming, while V, J and clone size come from that table. The data contain about 220,000 clones, about four fifths of them singletons. The TCR was taken from a woman at least 80 years old with acute or convalescent COVID-19. The genes are TRBV5-1 and TRBJ1-6, with D unclear. The sample was peripheral blood. Here the CDR3 reads CASSPEGAYNSPLHF. The DNA for the CDR3 is TGCGCCAGCAGCCCGGAGGGCGCCTATAATTCACCCCTCCACTTT.